These 15 T cell receptor beta chains originate from one sample sequenced in a study of blood T cell repertoires in COVID-19 (dated by TCRdb to about 2020). The receptor library was made with the immunoSEQ multiplex PCR assay. The table comes from immuneACCESS by way of TCRdb, which keeps in-frame sequences with V and J called. Part of the clones is missing from these tables; in studies checked, under half for an unresolved V gene and the rest for unknown reasons. The table for this sample lists 270,000 or so clones; over 75% of them were counted only once. Roughly 8.6% of the sample is in the top ten clones. Sample: peripheral blood. The receptors originated from a human donor in a cohort sampled during active COVID-19.

The rearrangement links TRBV5-4 to TRBJ1-2; D unclear. V lost 4 bases and J 1 base, leaving 8 bases between the germline ends. This CDR3 comprises 13 residues. CDR1 is SGHNT and CDR2 is YYREEE in the germline V gene (reference sequence). The CDR3 sequence: CASSVLSNYGYTF. The CDR3 coding sequence is TGTGCCAGCAGCGTTCTCAGTAACTATGGCTACACCTTC.

The chain is built from TRBV5-5 and TRBJ1-1, with a weak D call TRBD1 (5 bases). Germline CDR1 is SGHKS and CDR2 is YYEKEE (reference sequence). The CDR3 has 14 residues. Trimming left V 4 bases short and J 1 base short, with 11 bases between. CDR3 sequence (DNA): TGTGCCAGCAGCGCCCCCGGGGGGAACACTGAAGCTTTCTTT. It is translated as CASSAPGGNTEAFF.

V and J are TRBV27 and TRBJ1-3; no firm D call. The CDR3 extends over 16 amino acids. Trimming took 1 base from V and 0 from J, leaving 10 bases between them. In germline, CDR1 is MNHEY, CDR2 SMNVEV (reference sequence). CDR3 bases: TGTGCCAGCAGTTTATTACCAGGCTACTCTGGAAACACCATATATTTT. This gives the protein CASSLLPGYSGNTIYF.

This chain uses TRBV18 with TRBJ1-4, with D unclear. Germline CDR1 KGHSH, CDR2 LQKENI. Trimming removed 2 bases from V and 4 bases from J, with 5 bases in between. The CDR3 length is 13 residues. This chain's CDR3 is CASSPVLNEKLFF. CDR3 DNA: TGTGCCAGCTCACCAGTCCTTAATGAAAAACTGTTTTTT.

This rearrangement joins TRBV12-3 or TRBV12-4 to TRBJ1-1; unclear D gene. Trimming pared 1 base from V and 1 base from J, leaving 4 bases between. The CDR3 is made up of 13 amino acids. This CDR3 reads CASSLDQNTEAFF. The CDR3 nucleotides are TGTGCCAGCAGTTTAGATCAGAACACTGAAGCTTTCTTT.

This chain joins TRBV19 and TRBJ2-3, with 7 nucleotides matching TRBD2. Germline V gene sequence: CDR1 LNHDA, CDR2 SQIVND (reference sequence). The trim removed 2 bases at V and 1 base at J, leaving 9 bases unmatched. The CDR3 consists of 17 residues. CDR3 amino acids: CASSIRGRGSGTDTQYF. The CDR3 coding sequence is TGTGCCAGTAGTATAAGAGGGAGGGGTAGTGGCACAGATACGCAGTATTTT.

This clone was detected once. The chain is built from TRBV7-9 and TRBJ1-6; 7 positions match TRBD1. The trim removed 3 bases at V and 9 bases at J, leaving 8 bases unmatched. The length of the CDR3 is 15 residues. The V gene's germline CDR1 is SEHNR and CDR2 FQNEAQ (reference sequence). In nucleotides, the CDR3 is TGTGCCAGCAGCTTGAGGGGGCTAGGATCTTCACCCCTCCACTTT. The encoded protein is CASSLRGLGSSPLHF.

As DNA, the CDR3 is TGTGCCAGCAGCAGAACTAGCGAGCCCTACAATGAGCAGTTCTTC. Translation gives CASSRTSEPYNEQFF. The V and J genes are TRBV21-1 and TRBJ2-1; no check of the table's D call, TRBD2, against the DNA was made. TRBV21-1 is termed a pseudogene. This CDR3 is 15 amino acids long.

V gene TRBV21-1 combines with J gene TRBJ1-2. TRBV21-1 counts as a pseudogene. The length of the CDR3 is 16 residues. CDR3 coding DNA: TGTGCCAGCAGCAAAAGGGAGAACAGACGAAACTATGGCTACACCTTC. Its protein product is CASSKRENRRNYGYTF.

This clone was seen only once. V is TRBV11-2 and J is TRBJ2-2, with D uncertain. From germline, CDR1 is SGHAT and CDR2 FQNNGV. This CDR3 region has 15 residues. V shed 0 bases and J shed 3 bases, with 8 bases lying between them. This CDR3 is CASSLDRSDTGELFF. The CDR3 nucleotides read TGTGCCAGCAGCTTAGACCGGTCTGACACCGGGGAGCTGTTTTTT.

The V and J genes are TRBV28 and TRBJ2-2; 9 bases match TRBD2. This CDR3 region has 15 residues. V trimming: 4 bases; J trimming: 6 bases; junction bases outside the gene matches: 6. Germline CDR1 is MDHEN and CDR2 is SYDVKM. The CDR3 nucleotides read TGTGCCAGCAGTTCGGCTAGCGGGATTGCCGGGGAGCTGTTTTTT. As protein: CASSSASGIAGELFF.

The V call is TRBV5-4, the J call TRBJ1-1, with 10 bases matching TRBD1. The CDR3 loop spans 16 amino acids. CDR1 and CDR2 (germline): SGHNT, YYREEE (reference sequence). V gave up 6 bases and J gave up 1 base; unmatched junction bases: 9. In DNA form, the CDR3 reads TGTGCCAGCACCGACGGCGACAGGGGGCGGAACACTGAAGCTTTCTTT. This codes for CASTDGDRGRNTEAFF.

The chain is built from TRBV11-2 and TRBJ2-3, with TRBD1 identical over 8 bases. The J segment lost 4 bases and the V segment lost 3 bases, leaving 9 bases of the junction unmatched. Germline loops: CDR1 SGHAT, CDR2 FQNNGV. CDR3 length equals 16 residues. CDR3 protein: CASSFTSGGKSDTQYF. Here the CDR3 DNA reads TGTGCCAGCAGCTTTACCTCAGGGGGCAAATCAGATACGCAGTATTTT.

The chain recombines TRBV2 with TRBJ2-3, with 7 positions matching TRBD1. V gave up 4 bases and J gave up 3 bases; unmatched junction bases: 4. CDR1 SNHLY and CDR2 FYNNEI come from the germline V gene. This CDR3 has 14 amino acids. The DNA for the CDR3 is TGTGCCAGCAGTGCAAAACAGGGGACAGATACGCAGTATTTT. It encodes CASSAKQGTDTQYF.

This chain joins TRBV7-2 and TRBJ1-4; TRBD1 matches at 8 bases. The V gene end was trimmed by 1 base and the J gene end by 5 bases; junction bases not matched to a gene: 12. CDR1 and CDR2 from the germline V gene are SGHTA and FQGNSA. The CDR3 is made up of 18 amino acids. CDR3 coding DNA: TGTGCCAGCAGCTTAGTTTTTGTTCGACAGGGGATAAATGAAAAACTGTTTTTT. This translates into CASSLVFVRQGINEKLFF.